This TCR beta chain is from a study of OX40 agonist ivuxolimab in advanced cancers. Looking at the study overall: Patients were given ivuxolimab, an antibody that agonizes OX40 (CD134). There were three patients with partial responses, one having hepatocellular carcinoma and two cutaneous melanoma.

Libraries were prepared by immunoSEQ multiplex PCR; TCRdb keeps only in-frame clonotypes and omits some of them. The table shows 55,000 to 90,000 clones, with around 90% occurring only once. In germline, CDR1 is MNHNS, CDR2 SASEGT. This CDR3 has 15 residues. Between the trimmed V and J ends, which lost 1 base and 5 bases, there was a span of 13 bases. In regard to this clone: Its antigen is undetermined.

Study-level points and caveats: What antigens the expanded peripheral T cells recognized was never established. The study found that CD8+ T cells averaged more expanded clones than CD4+.

The receptor's source is an adult with an advanced solid tumor such as melanoma, head and neck, liver or kidney cancer. The gene calls are TRBV6-1 and TRBJ2-3; D is possibly TRBD2 (5 bases). Sample: CD4+ or CD8+ T cells sorted from blood, taken in a trial of the OX40 agonist ivuxolimab. This CDR3 is CASSEGTPGRDTQYF. Here the CDR3 DNA reads TGTGCCAGCAGTGAAGGGACCCCGGGAAGAGATACGCAGTATTTT.